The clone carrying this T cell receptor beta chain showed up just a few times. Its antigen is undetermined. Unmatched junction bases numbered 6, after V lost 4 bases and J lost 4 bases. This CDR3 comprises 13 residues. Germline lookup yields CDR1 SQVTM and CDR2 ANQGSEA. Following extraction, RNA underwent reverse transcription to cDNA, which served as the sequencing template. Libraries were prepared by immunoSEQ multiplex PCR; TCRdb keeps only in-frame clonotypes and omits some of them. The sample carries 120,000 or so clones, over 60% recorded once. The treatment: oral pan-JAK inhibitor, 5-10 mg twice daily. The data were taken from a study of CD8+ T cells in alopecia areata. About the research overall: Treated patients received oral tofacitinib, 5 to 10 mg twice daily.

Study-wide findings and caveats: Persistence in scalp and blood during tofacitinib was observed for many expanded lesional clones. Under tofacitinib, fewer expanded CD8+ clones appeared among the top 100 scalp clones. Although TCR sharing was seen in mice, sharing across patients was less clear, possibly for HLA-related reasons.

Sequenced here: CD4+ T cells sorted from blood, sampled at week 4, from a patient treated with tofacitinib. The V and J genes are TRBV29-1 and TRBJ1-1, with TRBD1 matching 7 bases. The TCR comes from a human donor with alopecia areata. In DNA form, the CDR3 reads TGCAGCGTTGGGGCAGGGGGGGCCACTGAAGCTTTCTTT. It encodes CSVGAGGATEAFF. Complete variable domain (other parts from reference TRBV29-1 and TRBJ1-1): SAVISQKPSRDICQRGTSLTIQCQVDSQVTMMFWYRQQPGQSLTLIATANQGSEATYESGFVIDKFPISRPNLTFSTLTVSNMSPEDSSIYLCSVGAGGATEAFFGQGTRLTVV.